This T cell receptor beta chain was documented in a study of brain metastases from non-small cell lung cancer. The germline V gene has CDR1 LNHDA and CDR2 SQIVND (reference sequence). V trimming: 6 bases; J trimming: 1 base; junction bases outside the gene matches: 7. The CDR3 length is 15 residues. Measured with immunoSEQ multiplex PCR; TCRdb has only the in-frame clones, and not every one. The table has some 3,400 clones, 95% to 96% seen once. Sequencing input: tumor-adjacent normal tissue. The V gene is TRBV19, the J gene TRBJ2-3; 7 bases fit TRBD2. The source is a donor aged 40 or over with non-small cell lung cancer. In DNA, the CDR3 is TGTGCCAGTAGCTATCAGGGAGGGGGCACAGATACGCAGTATTTT. This encodes CASSYQGGGTDTQYF.